A selection of T cell receptor beta chains follows, all from one sample in a study of technical replicates of blood from a few donors. This table comes from immunoSEQ multiplex PCR, and its TCRdb copy is limited to in-frame clones, with some not included. The repertoire holds under 85,000 clones, about 92% seen once, with 0.35% to 0.45% in the top ten. Specimen: T cells isolated from PBMCs. The origin of the receptors is a human donor in good health. Each CDR3 is given with its conserved first and last residue. Only part of the rows carry a size: once, few, many, or a class if the clone is expanded.

CDR3 protein	V gene	J gene	clone size
CASSLERELDNEQFF	TRBV11-2	TRBJ2-1	-
CASSQELRLAARNEQFF	TRBV4-1	TRBJ2-1	once
CASSDSEGNTEAFF	TRBV6-4	TRBJ1-1	-
CASSLALAGEGNEQFF	TRBV7-9	TRBJ2-1	-
CASIFDRGNEKLFF	TRBV7-9	TRBJ1-4	-
CASSLEMGTAREQYF	TRBV7-9	TRBJ2-7	-
CASSSGTGTLEQYF	TRBV7-2	TRBJ2-7	-
CSVMDRPGELFF	TRBV29-1	TRBJ2-2	few
CAWSEVQRGPTEAFF	TRBV30	TRBJ1-1	-
CASSGADWREAYEQYF	TRBV25-1	TRBJ2-7	-
CASSFTGTDTQYF	TRBV28	TRBJ2-3	-
CASSQGRTGAGAKNIQYF	TRBV14	TRBJ2-4	-
CASSLGGANYGYTF	TRBV9	TRBJ1-2	-
CASSYHPTGSEAFF	TRBV6-5	TRBJ1-1	-
CASSFTGGKGQETQYF	TRBV7-9	TRBJ2-5	-
CATSRPLSGAYEQYF	TRBV15	TRBJ2-7	-
CASSFDFAGGSETQYF	TRBV28	TRBJ2-5	-
CASSLGQSYNEQFF	TRBV5-1	TRBJ2-1	-
CASSPPLGATNEKLFF	TRBV4-1	TRBJ1-4	-
CASSPGGGIRISGANVLTF	TRBV9	TRBJ2-6	once
CSARFRGEQYF	TRBV20-1	TRBJ2-7	-
CAWSGVVPGTNEKLFF	TRBV30	TRBJ1-4	-
CASSLALYNEKLFF	TRBV7-2	TRBJ1-4	-
CAWGGLAGGTGELFF	TRBV30	TRBJ2-2	-
CASSVANRGDTGELFF	TRBV9	TRBJ2-2	-
CASSFAGDIQTQYF	TRBV7-2	TRBJ2-5	-
CASSQGGVTGELFF	TRBV28	TRBJ2-2	-
CASSPIPRSQETQYF	TRBV2	TRBJ2-5	once
CSVEDGAGGRAFF	TRBV29-1	TRBJ1-1	-
CASSQDPGAYEQYF	TRBV4-2	TRBJ2-7	few
CASSPGQGFREAFF	TRBV7-6	TRBJ1-1	-
CASSVARALDTEAFF	TRBV9	TRBJ1-1	-
CASSLLSRAGGYTF	TRBV7-2	TRBJ1-2	-
CASSRSGRSNEQYF	TRBV4-1	TRBJ2-7	-
CASSLIQGTAYFEQYF	TRBV28	TRBJ2-7	-
CASSMGGRIGETQYF	TRBV19	TRBJ2-5	-
CASSLGRPGYEQYF	TRBV11-2	TRBJ2-7	-
CSVVLGVNQPQHF	TRBV29-1	TRBJ1-5	-
CASSPSGSEQYF	TRBV18	TRBJ2-7	-
CASSLDREASQRGEQYF	TRBV5-4	TRBJ2-7	once
CASSLQGNNQPQHF	TRBV18	TRBJ1-5	-
CASRGLAGVNEQFF	TRBV7-9	TRBJ2-1	-
CASSSGLAEKRSEQFF	TRBV4-3	TRBJ2-1	-
CASSSPSGHGGELFF	TRBV28	TRBJ2-2	-
CASSHRTGIAYEQYF	TRBV11-1	TRBJ2-7	-
CASSLVNRVREQYF	TRBV5-1	TRBJ2-7	-